This T cell receptor (beta chain) was retrieved from a study of cytomegalovirus exposure and HLA in healthy donors. Notes on the study in general: It emerged from a later analysis that several of the most significant clusters appeared to be linked to common viral pathogens. The majority of TCR sequences were rare, yet some public TCRs appeared in many donors. A likely sequencing artifact accounted for one observed cluster of highly shared sequence variants. Near-uniform donor sequencing depth was presumed by presence/absence analyses.

On this clone itself: The antigen is undetermined.

The germline V gene encodes CDR1 SGHDN and CDR2 FVKESK. The V end lost 1 base, the J end lost 10 bases, and 13 bases lay between the germline ends. This CDR3 spans 13 amino acids. It was with 60 Vbeta and 13 Jbeta primers that the PCR ran. The assay was immunoSEQ multiplex PCR, and TCRdb's table has in-frame clones only and misses some. The repertoire holds 200,000 to 250,000 clones, with around 73% as singletons. The material sequenced was PBMCs. This TCR came from a woman in her thirties in good health and CMV-seronegative. The V and J genes are TRBV14 and TRBJ1-1, with a tentative D call TRBD1 (6 bases). CDR3 sequence: CASSQARGRGAFF. Here the CDR3 DNA reads TGTGCCAGCAGCCAAGCTAGGGGCAGGGGAGCTTTCTTT. The full variable domain, with the rest looked up from reference TRBV14 and TRBJ1-1, is EAGVTQFPSHSVIEKGQTVTLRCDPISGHDNLYWYRRVMGKEIKFLLHFVKESKQDESGMPNNRFLAERTGGTYSTLKVQPAELEDSGVYFCASSQARGRGAFFGQGTRLTVV.